A selection of T cell receptor beta chains follows, all from one sample in a study of cytomegalovirus exposure and HLA in healthy donors. This table comes from immunoSEQ multiplex PCR, and its TCRdb copy is limited to in-frame clones, with some not included. The top ten clones hold about 2.3% of a sample with fewer than 110,000 clones, approximately 79% of them seen once. Sequenced: PBMCs. Receptors originate from a man aged 18 to 30 in good health and CMV-seronegative. CDR3s include the opening cysteine and the closing phenylalanine or tryptophan. A D gene is named only where the DNA matches it firmly. Clone size is stated in some rows and not others, as once, few, many or a class when expanded.

CDR3 DNA: TGTGCCAGCTCAGCAGGGGGCGCGGGCGGCTACACCTTC
CDR3 protein: CASSAGGAGGYTF
clone size: NA
V gene: TRBV6-1
J gene: TRBJ1-2
D gene: TRBD1

CDR3 DNA: TGTGCCAGCAGCCACGGCAACTCCCACGCCGGGGGGCTCGGGAGCTCCTATAATTCACCCCTCCACTTT
CDR3 protein: CASSHGNSHAGGLGSSYNSPLHF
clone size: NA
V gene: TRBV4-2
J gene: TRBJ1-6
D gene: NA

CDR3 DNA: TGTGCCATCAGTTCCCCCGGGGGACAGCACTATGGCTACACCTTC
CDR3 protein: CAISSPGGQHYGYTF
clone size: NA
V gene: TRBV10-3
J gene: TRBJ1-2
D gene: TRBD1

CDR3 DNA: TGCAGCGTGCCGGAGGGTTCCAGGGCAGGTGGCTACACCTTC
CDR3 protein: CSVPEGSRAGGYTF
clone size: NA
V gene: TRBV29-1
J gene: TRBJ1-2
D gene: NA

CDR3 DNA: TGTGCCAGCAGTGAACTGGGGGGGGCAAATGAAAAACTGTTTTTT
CDR3 protein: CASSELGGANEKLFF
clone size: NA
V gene: TRBV6-1
J gene: TRBJ1-4
D gene: NA

CDR3 DNA: TGTGCCAGCAGCCCGCTATCTGGGGCCAACGTCCTGACTTTC
CDR3 protein: CASSPLSGANVLTF
clone size: NA
V gene: TRBV7-2
J gene: TRBJ2-6
D gene: NA

CDR3 DNA: TGTGCCAGCAGGAGACAGGGGGCTAGCAATCAGCCCCAGCATTTT
CDR3 protein: CASRRQGASNQPQHF
clone size: NA
V gene: TRBV7-2
J gene: TRBJ1-5
D gene: TRBD1

CDR3 DNA: TGTGCCACCAGCAGCCCGGGGACTAGCGGGGGCTACGAGCAGTACTTC
CDR3 protein: CATSSPGTSGGYEQYF
clone size: NA
V gene: TRBV15
J gene: TRBJ2-7
D gene: TRBD2

CDR3 DNA: TGTGCCAGCAGCAGTGGGACAGGCGCAGGAGAGCCCCAGCATTTT
CDR3 protein: CASSSGTGAGEPQHF
clone size: NA
V gene: TRBV5-8
J gene: TRBJ1-5
D gene: TRBD1

CDR3 DNA: TGTGCCAGCAGTCTAGACGCCCATCGTCGTGGCTACACCTTC
CDR3 protein: CASSLDAHRRGYTF
clone size: NA
V gene: TRBV6-5
J gene: TRBJ1-2
D gene: NA

CDR3 DNA: TGTGCCAGCAGGATAGCGGGGGGACAAGAGACCCAGTACTTC
CDR3 protein: CASRIAGGQETQYF
clone size: once
V gene: TRBV6-6
J gene: TRBJ2-5
D gene: TRBD2

CDR3 DNA: TGTGCCAGCAGCTTAGTCGCCAAACTAGCGGGGGCTGGAGGTTCCGAGCAGTACTTC
CDR3 protein: CASSLVAKLAGAGGSEQYF
clone size: NA
V gene: TRBV7-8
J gene: TRBJ2-7
D gene: TRBD2

CDR3 DNA: TGTGCCAGTACCAAGACTGCGCAAAGGGGGTACTATGGCTACACCTTC
CDR3 protein: CASTKTAQRGYYGYTF
clone size: NA
V gene: TRBV19
J gene: TRBJ1-2
D gene: NA

CDR3 DNA: TGTGCCAGCAAAGCCTCCGGGAATCTTTATGGCTACACCTTC
CDR3 protein: CASKASGNLYGYTF
clone size: NA
V gene: TRBV6-5
J gene: TRBJ1-2
D gene: NA

CDR3 DNA: TGTGCCAGCTCACCGGCCCCTCAGGGCTACACTGAAGCTTTCTTT
CDR3 protein: CASSPAPQGYTEAFF
clone size: NA
V gene: TRBV18
J gene: TRBJ1-1
D gene: NA

CDR3 DNA: TGTGCCAGCAGCCCCACTGGGGGGGTGGCCTACAATGAGCAGTTCTTC
CDR3 protein: CASSPTGGVAYNEQFF
clone size: NA
V gene: TRBV7-6
J gene: TRBJ2-1
D gene: TRBD2

CDR3 DNA: TGTGCCAGCAGCCGATCAAGGGGGAACGGGGAGCTGTTTTTT
CDR3 protein: CASSRSRGNGELFF
clone size: NA
V gene: TRBV11-3
J gene: TRBJ2-2
D gene: NA

CDR3 DNA: TGTGCCATCAGGAGAAGTCTCTCCTATAATTCACCCCTCCACTTT
CDR3 protein: CAIRRSLSYNSPLHF
clone size: NA
V gene: TRBV10-3
J gene: TRBJ1-6
D gene: NA

CDR3 DNA: TGTGCCAGCAGCTTGAGCATGAACGATTCACCCCTCCACTTT
CDR3 protein: CASSLSMNDSPLHF
clone size: NA
V gene: TRBV5-6
J gene: TRBJ1-6
D gene: NA

CDR3 DNA: TGTGCCAGCAGCTTGGGGACAGGGGGCTTCTACGAGCAGTACTTC
CDR3 protein: CASSLGTGGFYEQYF
clone size: NA
V gene: TRBV5-6
J gene: TRBJ2-7
D gene: TRBD1

CDR3 DNA: TGTGCCAGTAGAAACCAAGGACTCAACGGGGAGCAGTACTTC
CDR3 protein: CASRNQGLNGEQYF
clone size: NA
V gene: TRBV19
J gene: TRBJ2-7
D gene: NA

CDR3 DNA: TGTGCCAGCTCACCACCGGTGGGGGGGACTGAAGCTTTCTTT
CDR3 protein: CASSPPVGGTEAFF
clone size: NA
V gene: TRBV18
J gene: TRBJ1-1
D gene: NA

CDR3 DNA: TGTGCCAGTAGACTAACAGGGGGGCGTGAAAAACTGTTTTTT
CDR3 protein: CASRLTGGREKLFF
clone size: NA
V gene: TRBV19
J gene: TRBJ1-4
D gene: TRBD1

CDR3 DNA: TGTGCCAGCAGCGCGCGACTAGCAGATTACGAGCAGTACTTC
CDR3 protein: CASSARLADYEQYF
clone size: NA
V gene: TRBV7-2
J gene: TRBJ2-7
D gene: TRBD2

CDR3 DNA: TGTGCCAGTTCGGAGGGGCGAAGCTACCCCTTC
CDR3 protein: CASSEGRSYPF
clone size: NA
V gene: TRBV19
J gene: TRBJ1-2
D gene: NA

CDR3 DNA: TGTGCCAGCAGTATACAGGGGGGCCATGGTGAAGCTTTCTTT
CDR3 protein: CASSIQGGHGEAFF
clone size: NA
V gene: TRBV28
J gene: TRBJ1-1
D gene: TRBD1

CDR3 DNA: TGTGCCAGCAGTGAAGCACTAGCGGGGGGAAGCTCCTACAATGAGCAGTTCTTC
CDR3 protein: CASSEALAGGSSYNEQFF
clone size: once
V gene: TRBV6-1
J gene: TRBJ2-1
D gene: TRBD2

CDR3 DNA: TGTGCCAGCTCGAAACAGGCAACCTACGAGCAGTACTTC
CDR3 protein: CASSKQATYEQYF
clone size: few
V gene: TRBV2
J gene: TRBJ2-7
D gene: NA

CDR3 DNA: TGTGCCAGCAGCTTGCGCCCCGTGGATGAGCAGTTCTTC
CDR3 protein: CASSLRPVDEQFF
clone size: NA
V gene: TRBV9
J gene: TRBJ2-1
D gene: NA

CDR3 DNA: TGTGCCAGCAGCCACGGGGGGAGCGGGGGGTCCCCTGGCACAGATACGCAGTATTTT
CDR3 protein: CASSHGGSGGSPGTDTQYF
clone size: once
V gene: TRBV4-2
J gene: TRBJ2-3
D gene: TRBD2

CDR3 DNA: TGTGCCAGCAGCCTTAAGGGGGAAGGATATGAAAAACTGTTTTTT
CDR3 protein: CASSLKGEGYEKLFF
clone size: NA
V gene: TRBV6-5
J gene: TRBJ1-4
D gene: NA

CDR3 DNA: TGTGCCAGCAGTTCGCACAGGGGGCGCATCTACGGCTACACCTTC
CDR3 protein: CASSSHRGRIYGYTF
clone size: NA
V gene: TRBV28
J gene: TRBJ1-2
D gene: TRBD1

CDR3 DNA: TGCGCCAGCAGCCAAGAGGTGGTAGCGGGGGGGCCATTCACCGGGGAGCTGTTTTTT
CDR3 protein: CASSQEVVAGGPFTGELFF
clone size: few
V gene: TRBV4-3
J gene: TRBJ2-2
D gene: TRBD2

CDR3 DNA: TGTGCCAGCAGTCCGACACCTCGAAACCTTTACACTGGCTACACCTTC
CDR3 protein: CASSPTPRNLYTGYTF
clone size: NA
V gene: TRBV28
J gene: TRBJ1-2
D gene: NA

CDR3 DNA: TGTGCCAGCAGCTGGACAGTATCCTACGAGCAGTACTTC
CDR3 protein: CASSWTVSYEQYF
clone size: NA
V gene: TRBV5-8
J gene: TRBJ2-7
D gene: NA

CDR3 DNA: TGTGCCAGCAAGACAGGGGGCATAGGCTACACCTTC
CDR3 protein: CASKTGGIGYTF
clone size: NA
V gene: TRBV27
J gene: TRBJ1-2
D gene: TRBD1

CDR3 DNA: TGCGCCAGCAGCCTCGGACAAACGAACACTGAAGCTTTCTTT
CDR3 protein: CASSLGQTNTEAFF
clone size: NA
V gene: TRBV5-1
J gene: TRBJ1-1
D gene: NA

CDR3 DNA: TGTGCCAGCAGCTTGGGGGGACTGGATGAAAAACTGTTTTTT
CDR3 protein: CASSLGGLDEKLFF
clone size: NA
V gene: TRBV5-4
J gene: TRBJ1-4
D gene: NA

CDR3 DNA: TGTGCCAGCAGTTTAAGGGCTAGCGGGAGTGGGACCCAGTACTTC
CDR3 protein: CASSLRASGSGTQYF
clone size: NA
V gene: TRBV28
J gene: TRBJ2-5
D gene: TRBD2

CDR3 DNA: TGTGCCAGCAGCCTTGGCCTTGAAGCTTTCTTT
CDR3 protein: CASSLGLEAFF
clone size: NA
V gene: TRBV7-9
J gene: TRBJ1-1
D gene: NA

CDR3 DNA: TGTGCCAGCAGTAGTCGAGGGATCAGGAATTCACCCCTCCACTTT
CDR3 protein: CASSSRGIRNSPLHF
clone size: NA
V gene: TRBV25-1
J gene: TRBJ1-6
D gene: NA